These 10 T cell receptor beta chains were all obtained from the same sample, sequenced in a study of T-cell memory formation after mild COVID-19. TCRdb reprocessed the 5' RACE reads via MiXCR and lists one record per CDR3 protein. The sample holds about 290,000 distinct CDR3 sequences; more than 15% are singletons and the top ten take about a fifth. The specimen was PBMCs or a T cell subset sorted from them (not recorded which). The receptors here all came from a man aged 18 to 30 who had mild COVID-19 (a few samples of this study predate the infection). Cell type and time point are not known.

V is TRBV5-1 and J is TRBJ2-5, with D perhaps TRBD2 (6 bases). Germline loops: CDR1 SGHRS, CDR2 YFSETQ. The CDR3 totals 15 residues. V gave up 4 bases and J gave up 1 base, with 14 bases separating them. CDR3 loop: CASSRNLGLQETQYF. The CDR3 nucleotides read TGCGCCAGCAGCCGTAACCTGGGACTCCAAGAGACCCAGTACTTC.

This clonotype was detected a few times. The rearrangement joins TRBV7-9 to TRBJ1-2; D remains unclear. The germline gives CDR1 SEHNR, CDR2 FQNEAQ (reference sequence). The CDR3 length is 13 residues. Trimming shortened V by 3 bases and J by 8 bases, and 13 bases separated the two germline ends. The chain's CDR3 is CASSFMSVGGYTF. In DNA, the CDR3 is TGTGCCAGCAGCTTCATGAGTGTAGGAGGCTACACCTTC.

In this sample, this clonotype turned up a few times. CDR3 sequence: CSARDSSWECQETQYF. Written as DNA, the CDR3 is TGCAGTGCTAGAGATTCCTCGTGGGAGTGCCAAGAGACCCAGTACTTC. V gene TRBV20-1 combines with J gene TRBJ2-5, with a weak D call TRBD2 (5 bases). The V end was cut by 0 bases, the J end by 1 base, with 15 bases between. This CDR3 contains 16 residues. Germline V gene lookup returns CDR1 DFQATT and CDR2 SNEGSKA (reference sequence).

This clonotype was seen more than once but under ten times. This chain uses TRBV10-3 with TRBJ2-7; no clear D gene. The germline V gene has CDR1 ENHRY and CDR2 SYGVKD. This CDR3 is 14 amino acids long. V lost 0 bases to trimming and J lost 0 bases, with 6 bases between them. This chain's CDR3 is CAISESPGSYEQYV. The CDR3 DNA reads TGTGCCATCAGTGAGTCCCCCGGCTCCTACGAGCAGTACGTC.

The J gene is TRBJ1-1, the V gene TRBV9, with D hard to call. Trimming cost V 5 bases and J 1 base, with 9 bases left between them. The CDR3 has 13 residues. CDR1 SGDLS and CDR2 YYNGEE come from the germline V gene. CDR3: CASRKEQNTEAFF. The CDR3, as DNA: TGTGCCAGCAGAAAAGAGCAGAACACTGAAGCTTTCTTT.

The chain is built from TRBV11-2 and TRBJ2-2, with 13 bases identical to TRBD2. The V gene end was trimmed by 4 bases and the J gene end by 2 bases; junction bases not matched to a gene: 7. CDR3 size: 18 residues. Per the germline V gene, CDR1 is SGHAT and CDR2 is FQNNGV. CDR3 DNA sequence: TGTGCCAGCAGCTGGCCGGGACTAGCGGGACCCAACACCGGGGAGCTGTTTTTT. Protein product: CASSWPGLAGPNTGELFF. Combining the CDR3 with reference TRBV11-2 and TRBJ2-2 gives the whole variable domain EAGVAQSPRYKIIEKRQSVAFWCNPISGHATLYWYQQILGQGPKLLIQFQNNGVVDDSQLPKDRFSAERLKGVDSTLKIQPAKLEDSAVYLCASSWPGLAGPNTGELFFGEGSRLTVL.

This clonotype was observed a few times. The rearrangement joins TRBV27 to TRBJ1-1; D is unresolved. Germline CDR1 reads MNHEY; CDR2 reads SMNVEV (reference sequence). The CDR3 length is 14 residues. The V end lost 2 bases, the J end lost 6 bases, and 13 bases lay between the germline ends. The CDR3 region has the DNA TGTGCCAGCAGTTTAATAGGAGGTGATCCTGAAGCTTTCTTT. Residues: CASSLIGGDPEAFF.

V is TRBV20-1 and J is TRBJ2-2; TRBD2 agrees at 8 bases. Unmatched junction bases numbered 4, after V lost 3 bases and J lost 1 base. Germline CDR1 DFQATT, CDR2 SNEGSKA (reference sequence). CDR3 size: 15 residues. The DNA for the CDR3 is TGCAGTGCTAGCGGCGGGGGGCGGAACACCGGGGAGCTGTTTTTT. Its protein product is CSASGGGRNTGELFF.

The sample holds many counts of this clonotype. This chain joins TRBV7-9 and TRBJ1-1; 12 bases line up with TRBD1. Germline V lookup: CDR1 SEHNR, CDR2 FQNEAQ (reference sequence). J gave up 5 bases and V 3 bases, and 10 bases lay outside the gene matches. The CDR3 contains 17 residues. CDR3 bases: TGTGCCAGCAGCTTCGGACCGGGACAGGGGGCTGAGACTGAAGCTTTCTTT. This sequence encodes CASSFGPGQGAETEAFF.

This clonotype was seen ten or more times. As DNA, the CDR3 is TGTGCCAGCAGCCCGAGCTCTGGGGCCAACGTCCTGACTTTC. Its translation: CASSPSSGANVLTF. The rearrangement links TRBV7-7 to TRBJ2-6, with D uncertain. The CDR3 contains 14 residues. V was pared by 5 bases and J by 0 bases, with 5 bases between. The germline CDR1 and CDR2 sequences are SSHAT and FNYEAQ (reference sequence).